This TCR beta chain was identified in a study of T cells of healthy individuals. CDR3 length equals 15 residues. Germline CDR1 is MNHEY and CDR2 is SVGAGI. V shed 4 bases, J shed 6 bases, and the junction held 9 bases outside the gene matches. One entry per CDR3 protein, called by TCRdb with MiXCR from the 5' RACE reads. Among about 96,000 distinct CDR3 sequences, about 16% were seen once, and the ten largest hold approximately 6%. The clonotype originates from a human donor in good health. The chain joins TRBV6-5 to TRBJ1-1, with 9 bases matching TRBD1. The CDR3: CASSFLGTGIAEAFF. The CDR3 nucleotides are TGTGCCAGCAGTTTTCTCGGGACAGGGATAGCTGAAGCTTTCTTT.